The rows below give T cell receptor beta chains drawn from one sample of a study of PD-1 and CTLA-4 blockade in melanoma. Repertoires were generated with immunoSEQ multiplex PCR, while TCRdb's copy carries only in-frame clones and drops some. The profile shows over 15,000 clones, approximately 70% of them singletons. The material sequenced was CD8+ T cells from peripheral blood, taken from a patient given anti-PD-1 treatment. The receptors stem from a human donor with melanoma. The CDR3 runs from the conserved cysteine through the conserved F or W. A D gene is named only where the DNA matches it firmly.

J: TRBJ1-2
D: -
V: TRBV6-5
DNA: TGTGCCAGCAGTTATGGGAGCGCAGCCTATGGCTACACCTTC
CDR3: CASSYGSAAYGYTF

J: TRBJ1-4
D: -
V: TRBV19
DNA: TGTGCCAGTAGTACCGACAGGAGTAATGAAAAACTGTTTTTT
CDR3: CASSTDRSNEKLFF

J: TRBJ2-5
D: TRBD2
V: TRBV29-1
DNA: TGCAGCGTTGAAGGGACTAGCGATCGATTCCAAGAGACCCAGTACTTC
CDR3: CSVEGTSDRFQETQYF

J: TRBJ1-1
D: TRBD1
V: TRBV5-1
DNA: TGCGCCAGCAGCGGCGGGACAGGGGCGGCTTTCTTT
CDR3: CASSGGTGAAFF

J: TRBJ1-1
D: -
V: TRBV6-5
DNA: TGTGCCAGCAGTTTTACGGGGGGTCCGAACACTGAAGCTTTCTTT
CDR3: CASSFTGGPNTEAFF

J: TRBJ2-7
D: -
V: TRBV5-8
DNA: TGTGCCAGCAGTTTTGACGGATCTTCTGGCTCCGAGCAGTACTTC
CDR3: CASSFDGSSGSEQYF

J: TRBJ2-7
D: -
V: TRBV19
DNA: TGTGCCAGTAGTCACGGGACATTTAGCTCCTACGAGCAGTACTTC
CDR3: CASSHGTFSSYEQYF

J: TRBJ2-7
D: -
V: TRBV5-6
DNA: TGTGCCAGCAGTGAGGCAGTGATCTACGAGCAGTACTTC
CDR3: CASSEAVIYEQYF

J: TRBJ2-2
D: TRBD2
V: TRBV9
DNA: TGTGCCAGCAGCGTAGAAGGAGCGGGAGGATTCACCGGGGAGCTGTTTTTT
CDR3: CASSVEGAGGFTGELFF

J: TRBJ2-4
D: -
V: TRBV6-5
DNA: TGTGCCAGCAGGAGTTGGAAAAACATTCAGTACTTC
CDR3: CASRSWKNIQYF

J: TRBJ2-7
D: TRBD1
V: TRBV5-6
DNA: TGTGCCAGCAGCGCCGGCCCGGGACAGGGCTCATACGAGCAGTACTTC
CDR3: CASSAGPGQGSYEQYF

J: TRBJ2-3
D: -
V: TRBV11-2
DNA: TGTGCCAGCAGCTTAGTTGGCCTGGAGGTTACGCAGTATTTT
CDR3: CASSLVGLEVTQYF

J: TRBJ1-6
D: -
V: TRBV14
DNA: TGTGCCAGCAGCCGCAGGGGTTTTAATTCACCCCTCCACTTT
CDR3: CASSRRGFNSPLHF